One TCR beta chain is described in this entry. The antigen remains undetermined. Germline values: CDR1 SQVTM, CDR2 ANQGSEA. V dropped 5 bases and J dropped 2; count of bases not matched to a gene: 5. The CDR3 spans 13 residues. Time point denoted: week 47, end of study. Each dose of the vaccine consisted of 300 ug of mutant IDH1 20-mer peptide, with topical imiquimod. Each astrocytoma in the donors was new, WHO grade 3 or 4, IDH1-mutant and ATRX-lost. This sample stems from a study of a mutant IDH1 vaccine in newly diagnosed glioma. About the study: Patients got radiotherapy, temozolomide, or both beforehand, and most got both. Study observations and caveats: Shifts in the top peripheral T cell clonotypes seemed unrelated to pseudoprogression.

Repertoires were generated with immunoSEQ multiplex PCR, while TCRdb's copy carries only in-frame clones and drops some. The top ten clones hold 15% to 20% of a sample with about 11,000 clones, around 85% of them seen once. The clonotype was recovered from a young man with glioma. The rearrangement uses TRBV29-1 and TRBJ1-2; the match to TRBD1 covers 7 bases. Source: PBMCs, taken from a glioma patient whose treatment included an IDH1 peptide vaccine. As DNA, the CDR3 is TGCAGCGTTCCCCCCAGGGGGAACTATGGCTACACCTTC. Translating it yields CSVPPRGNYGYTF.